Below, 7 T cell receptor beta chains from the same sample are listed, as sequenced in a study of cytomegalovirus exposure and HLA in healthy donors. PCR used 60 Vbeta primers and 13 Jbeta primers. Generated by immunoSEQ multiplex PCR, the TCRdb table keeps only in-frame clones and is missing some. There are around 130,000 clones in the sample; approximately 89% occur only once, and under 7.5% lies in the top ten. Sequencing was done on a sample of PBMCs. The source is a woman aged 25 to 39 in good health and CMV-seropositive.

J is TRBJ2-1 and V is TRBV4-2, with 10 bases matching TRBD2. CDR1 and CDR2 from the germline V gene are LGHNA and YNFKEQ. Trimming cost V 4 bases and J 7 bases; bases outside gene matches: 7. The CDR3 length is 15 residues. CDR3 DNA sequence: TGTGCCAGCAGCCCCAGCAGCGGGGGGGGAAATGAGCAGTTCTTC. Its protein is CASSPSSGGGNEQFF.

V usage is TRBV28 and J usage is TRBJ1-2; D gene uncertain. The CDR3 sequence is 14 residues long. The germline V gene encodes CDR1 MDHEN and CDR2 SYDVKM. Trimming stripped 6 bases from V and 4 bases from J, with 15 bases between. CDR3: CASRRRVQLYGYTF. DNA of the CDR3: TGTGCCAGCAGAAGGAGGGTACAGCTCTATGGCTACACCTTC.

This chain joins TRBV20-1 and TRBJ2-5; 7 nucleotides line up with TRBD2. The CDR3 length is 11 residues. CDR1 DFQATT and CDR2 SNEGSKA come from the germline V gene (reference sequence). V lost 5 bases and J lost 4; bases outside the gene matches: 1. The DNA of the CDR3 is TGCAGTGCTGGGAGGGGAGAGACCCAGTACTTC. Its protein product is CSAGRGETQYF.

This clone was recorded only once. The chain employs TRBV19 and TRBJ2-7, with D perhaps TRBD2 (6 bases). The ends were cut back, 8 bases at V and 6 bases at J, with 20 bases in the middle. This CDR3 is 14 amino acids long. Germline lookup yields CDR1 LNHDA and CDR2 SQIVND (reference sequence). CDR3 residues: CASSRGETGSEQYF. DNA for the CDR3: TGTGCCAGTTCACGCGGGGAAACGGGGAGCGAGCAGTACTTC.

This chain uses TRBV7-9 with TRBJ2-1; 8 bases line up with TRBD2. Germline CDR1 SEHNR, CDR2 FQNEAQ (reference sequence). The CDR3 loop spans 13 amino acids. After removal of 4 bases from V and 7 bases from J, the junction contained 3 bases not matched to a gene. Written as DNA, the CDR3 is TGTGCCAGCAGCTCGGGGGGGAATAATGAGCAGTTCTTC. Its protein is CASSSGGNNEQFF.

The chain employs TRBV6-1 and TRBJ1-5, with a possible D match to TRBD1 (5 bases). Per the germline V gene, CDR1 is MNHNS and CDR2 is SASEGT. V lost 6 bases and J lost 7, with 7 bases in between. The CDR3 consists of 11 residues. Here the CDR3 reads CASRGGQPQHF. The DNA for the CDR3 is TGTGCCAGCAGGGGGGGGCAGCCCCAGCATTTT.

This chain uses TRBV6-5 with TRBJ2-7; tentatively, D is TRBD2 (5 bases). The CDR3 is made up of 15 amino acids. From germline, CDR1 is MNHEY and CDR2 SVGAGI. Trimming stripped 6 bases from V and 4 bases from J, with 19 bases between. This chain's CDR3 is CASRRAPTSLYEQYF. CDR3 sequence (DNA): TGTGCCAGCAGGCGGGCTCCAACCTCACTATACGAGCAGTACTTC.